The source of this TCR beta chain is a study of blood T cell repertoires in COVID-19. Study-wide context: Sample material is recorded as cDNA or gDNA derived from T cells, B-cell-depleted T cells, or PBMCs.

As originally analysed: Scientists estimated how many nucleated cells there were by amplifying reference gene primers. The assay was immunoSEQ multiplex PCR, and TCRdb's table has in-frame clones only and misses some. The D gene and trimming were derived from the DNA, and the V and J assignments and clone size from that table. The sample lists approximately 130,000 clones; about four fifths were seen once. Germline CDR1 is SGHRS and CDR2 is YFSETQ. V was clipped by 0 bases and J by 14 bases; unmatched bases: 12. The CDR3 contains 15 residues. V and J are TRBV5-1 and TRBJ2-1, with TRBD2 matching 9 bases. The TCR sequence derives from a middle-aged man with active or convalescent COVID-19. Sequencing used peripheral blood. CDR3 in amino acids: CASSLAGGGARLEFF. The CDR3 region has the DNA TGCGCCAGCAGCTTGGCCGGCGGGGGGGCCAGGTTGGAGTTCTTC.